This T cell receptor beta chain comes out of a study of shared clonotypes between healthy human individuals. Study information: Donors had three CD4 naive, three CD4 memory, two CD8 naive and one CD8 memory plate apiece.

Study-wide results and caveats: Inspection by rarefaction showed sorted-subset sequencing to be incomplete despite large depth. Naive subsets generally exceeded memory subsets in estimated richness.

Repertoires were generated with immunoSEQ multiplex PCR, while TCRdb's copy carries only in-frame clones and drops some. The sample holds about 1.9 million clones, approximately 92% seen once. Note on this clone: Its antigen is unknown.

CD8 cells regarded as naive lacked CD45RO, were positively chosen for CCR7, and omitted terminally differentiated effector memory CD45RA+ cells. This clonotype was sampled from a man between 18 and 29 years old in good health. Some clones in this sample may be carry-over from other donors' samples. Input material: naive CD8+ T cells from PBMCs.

CDR3 sequence reads: CASSPRSRGSYGYTF. CDR3 DNA sequence: TGTGCCAGCAGCCCCCGGAGCCGGGGCAGCTATGGCTACACCTTC. The chain employs TRBV7-9 and TRBJ1-2, with D possibly TRBD1 on 5 matching bases. This CDR3 is 15 amino acids long. V was pared by 5 bases and J by 4 bases, with 17 bases between. Germline V gives CDR1 SEHNR, CDR2 FQNEAQ (reference sequence).